The 9 T cell receptor beta chains given below trace back to one sample, sequenced in a study of T-cell reconstitution after alpha-beta-depleted transplantation in children. Preparation of the TCRbeta library used unique molecular identifiers. TCRdb fed the PCR reads into MiXCR, producing one record per CDR3 protein. The sample consists of approximately 420,000 distinct CDR3 sequences, 9.5% to 13% of them appearing once. The source was PBMCs from the stem cell graft donor, collected from the stem cell graft. The receptors stem from a human donor who donated a stem cell graft to a child with acute myeloid leukemia.

This clonotype turned up a few times. The chain combines TRBV18 with TRBJ1-1; possible D gene TRBD1, 5 bases. With 3 bases removed from V and 8 bases from J, the gap between germline ends came to 19 bases. CDR3 length: 15 amino acids. Germline values: CDR1 KGHSH, CDR2 LQKENI. CDR3: CASSPRGGGGYEAFF. The CDR3 coding sequence is TGTGCCAGCTCACCGAGGGGTGGAGGTGGGTACGAAGCTTTCTTT.

This clonotype was picked up a small number of times. The chain is built from TRBV3-1 and TRBJ2-7; 7 nucleotides align to TRBD1. Germline trimming cut 3 bases from V and 0 bases from J; bases unmatched to any gene: 2. CDR3 size: 14 residues. Per germline, CDR1 LGHDT and CDR2 YNNKEL (reference sequence). The DNA for the CDR3 is TGTGCCAGCAGCCAGGGGACAGCCTCCTACGAGCAGTACGTC. Translated: CASSQGTASYEQYV.

This clonotype was observed a single time. As the CDR3 is not closed by the conserved phenylalanine or tryptophan, this likely results from a read error. The DNA is omitted, as the CDR3 cannot be located on it reliably, and the CDR3 follows TCRdb's listing. This chain joins TRBV5-1 and TRBJ2-7; TRBD1, the D gene given by the table, was not confirmed from the DNA. CDR1 and CDR2 from the germline V gene are SGHRS and YFSETQ. The CDR3 is 13 amino acids long, termini counted. The CDR3 is CASSPGGSGTGNY.

This clonotype appeared many times. The chain uses TRBV5-1 and TRBJ1-1, with D perhaps matching TRBD1 (6 bases). The V gene lost 3 bases and the J gene lost 3 bases, with 9 bases spanning the gap. Germline values: CDR1 SGHRS, CDR2 YFSETQ. The CDR3 is 13 residues long. The DNA for the CDR3 is TGCGCCAGCAGCTCGGACAGAGACACTGAAGCTTTCTTT. It encodes CASSSDRDTEAFF.

V is TRBV25-1 and J is TRBJ2-3, with D perhaps TRBD2 (6 bases). Looked up from germline, CDR1 is MGHDK and CDR2 is SYGVNS. Trimming removed 8 bases at V and 2 bases at J, with 14 bases between. The CDR3 contains 14 residues. CDR3 sequence reads: CASATTDYTDTQYF. Written as DNA, the CDR3 is TGTGCCAGCGCGACGACGGACTACACAGATACGCAGTATTTT.

This clonotype was detected only a few times. The chain couples TRBV29-1 to TRBJ2-7; D possibly uses TRBD1 or TRBD2 (6 bases each). Germline loops: CDR1 SQVTM, CDR2 ANQGSEA. The CDR3 consists of 11 residues. CDR3 region: CNHEGGTEQYV. The CDR3 coding sequence is TGCAACCATGAGGGGGGAACCGAGCAGTACGTC.

This clonotype turned up a few times. The chain has TRBV20-1 and TRBJ2-7; D is uncertain. V was pared by 6 bases and J by 0 bases, with 12 bases between. The CDR3 spans 13 residues. The germline CDR1 and CDR2 sequences are DFQATT and SNEGSKA (reference sequence). The DNA of the CDR3 is TGCAGTGCCACAGATCCTCTCTCCTACGAGCAGTACTTC. Its protein product is CSATDPLSYEQYF.

This clonotype occurred a few times. The rearrangement joins TRBV4-2 to TRBJ1-2; 9 bases fit TRBD1. This CDR3 comprises 14 residues. Germline V gene sequence: CDR1 LGHNA, CDR2 YNFKEQ. V shed 1 base, J shed 5 bases, and the junction held 2 bases outside the gene matches. This CDR3 reads CASSQGTGAYGYTF. CDR3 nucleotide sequence: TGTGCCAGCAGCCAAGGGACAGGGGCGTATGGCTACACCTTC.

This clonotype was observed a handful of times. This chain joins TRBV12-3 or TRBV12-4 and TRBJ2-5, with TRBD2 matching 8 bases. CDR3 length: 14 amino acids. Trimming removed 2 bases from V and 5 bases from J; junction bases left unmatched: 4. The CDR3 here is CASSLYGGVETQYF. CDR3 sequence (DNA): TGTGCCAGCAGTTTATACGGGGGGGTGGAGACCCAGTACTTC.